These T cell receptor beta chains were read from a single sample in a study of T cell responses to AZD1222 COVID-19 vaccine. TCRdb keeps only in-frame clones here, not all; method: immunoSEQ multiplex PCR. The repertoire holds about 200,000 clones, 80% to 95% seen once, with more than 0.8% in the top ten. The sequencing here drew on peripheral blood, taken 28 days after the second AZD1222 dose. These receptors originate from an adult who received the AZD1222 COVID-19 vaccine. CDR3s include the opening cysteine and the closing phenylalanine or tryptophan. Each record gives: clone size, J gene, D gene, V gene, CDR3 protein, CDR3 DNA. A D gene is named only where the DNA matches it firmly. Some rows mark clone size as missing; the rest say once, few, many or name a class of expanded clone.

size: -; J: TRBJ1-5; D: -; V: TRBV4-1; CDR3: CASSQRVAQPQHF; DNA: TGCGCCAGCAGCCAAAGGGTTGCTCAGCCCCAGCATTTT
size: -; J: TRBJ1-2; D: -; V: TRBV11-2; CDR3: CASSLILDSNYGYTF; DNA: TGTGCCAGCAGCTTAATTCTGGACAGTAACTATGGCTACACCTTC
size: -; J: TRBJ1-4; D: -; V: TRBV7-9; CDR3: CASSSSAEREKLFF; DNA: TGTGCCAGCAGCTCCTCGGCGGAACGTGAAAAACTGTTTTTT
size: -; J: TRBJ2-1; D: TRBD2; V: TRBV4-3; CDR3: CASSQAGAGGTYEQFF; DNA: TGCGCCAGCAGCCAAGCGGGGGCGGGGGGGACCTATGAGCAGTTCTTC
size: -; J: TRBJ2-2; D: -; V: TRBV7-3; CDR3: CASSLAQLLTGELFF; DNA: TGTGCCAGCAGCTTGGCACAGCTCTTAACCGGGGAGCTGTTTTTT
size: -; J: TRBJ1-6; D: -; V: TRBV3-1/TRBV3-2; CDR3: CASSHQGGTYNSPLHF; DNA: TGTGCCAGCAGCCATCAGGGTGGCACCTATAATTCACCCCTCCACTTT
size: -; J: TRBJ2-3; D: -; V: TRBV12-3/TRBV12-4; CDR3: CASRQAADTQYF; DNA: TGTGCCAGCAGACAGGCGGCAGATACGCAGTATTTT
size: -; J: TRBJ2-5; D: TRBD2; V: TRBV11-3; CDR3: CASSLGLASGVQETQYF; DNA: TGTGCCAGCAGCTTAGGTTTGGCTAGCGGAGTTCAAGAGACCCAGTACTTC
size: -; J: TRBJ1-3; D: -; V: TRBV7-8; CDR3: CASSLSGGRVGNTIYF; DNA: TGTGCCAGCAGCTTATCGGGAGGGCGGGTTGGAAACACCATATATTTT
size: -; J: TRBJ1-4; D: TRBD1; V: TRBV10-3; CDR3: CAIRRTGKGKLFF; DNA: TGTGCCATCAGACGGACAGGGAAGGGAAAACTGTTTTTT
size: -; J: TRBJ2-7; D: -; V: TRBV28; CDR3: CASSFYGSYEQYF; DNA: TGTGCCAGCAGTTTTTACGGATCGTACGAGCAGTACTTC
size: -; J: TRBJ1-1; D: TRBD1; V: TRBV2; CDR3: CATSRITGGTEAFF; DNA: TGTGCCACTAGCCGGATTACAGGGGGCACTGAAGCTTTCTTT
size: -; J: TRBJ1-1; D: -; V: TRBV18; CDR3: CASSPPSGGTEAFF; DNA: TGTGCCAGCTCACCACCGTCCGGCGGTACTGAAGCTTTCTTT
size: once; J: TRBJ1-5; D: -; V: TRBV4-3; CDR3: CASSQEGTEVGGQPQHF; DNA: TGCGCCAGCAGCCAAGAAGGGACCGAAGTCGGGGGACAGCCCCAGCATTTT
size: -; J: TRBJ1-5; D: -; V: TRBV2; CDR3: CASSRNQPQHF; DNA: TGTGCCAGCTCACGGAATCAGCCCCAGCATTTT
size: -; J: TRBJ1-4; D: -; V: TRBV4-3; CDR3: CASSLSPGSREKLFF; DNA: TGCGCCAGCAGCCTATCTCCCGGCTCCAGGGAAAAACTGTTTTTT
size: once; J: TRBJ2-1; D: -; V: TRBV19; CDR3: CASSMTGSSYNEQFF; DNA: TGTGCCAGTAGTATGACGGGAAGCTCCTACAATGAGCAGTTCTTC
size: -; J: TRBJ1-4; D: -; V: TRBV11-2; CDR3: CASSLRMTDNEKLFF; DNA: TGTGCCAGCAGCTTAAGGATGACAGATAATGAAAAACTGTTTTTT
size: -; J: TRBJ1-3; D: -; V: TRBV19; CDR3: CASSVPGGAGNTIYF; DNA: TGTGCCAGTAGTGTTCCTGGAGGTGCTGGAAACACCATATATTTT
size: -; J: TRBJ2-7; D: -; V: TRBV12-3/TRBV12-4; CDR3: CASARGFYEQYF; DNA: TGTGCCAGCGCGAGGGGTTTCTACGAGCAGTACTTC
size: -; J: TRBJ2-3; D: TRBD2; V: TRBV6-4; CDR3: CASSDSAVAGGPRDTQYF; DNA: TGTGCCAGCAGTGACTCGGCGGTAGCGGGGGGGCCAAGAGATACGCAGTATTTT
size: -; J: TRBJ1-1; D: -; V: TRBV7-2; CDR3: CASSQAPRGNTEAFF; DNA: TGTGCCAGCAGCCAAGCCCCAAGAGGGAACACTGAAGCTTTCTTT
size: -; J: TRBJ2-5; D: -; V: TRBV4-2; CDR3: CASSRGSQETQYF; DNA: TGTGCCAGCTCCCGGGGCTCCCAAGAGACCCAGTACTTC
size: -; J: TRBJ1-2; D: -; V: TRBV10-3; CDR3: CAISESGQTGYTF; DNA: TGTGCCATCAGTGAGTCGGGACAAACAGGCTACACCTTC
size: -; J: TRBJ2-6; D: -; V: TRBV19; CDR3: CASSDGSGANVLTF; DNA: TGTGCCAGTAGTGACGGCTCTGGGGCCAACGTCCTGACTTTC
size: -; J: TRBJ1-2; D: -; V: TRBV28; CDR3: CASIPGGQDGYTF; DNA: TGTGCCAGCATACCTGGGGGGCAGGATGGCTACACCTTC
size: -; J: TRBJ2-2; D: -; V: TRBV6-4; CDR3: CASSESGTINTGELFF; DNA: TGTGCCAGCAGTGAATCCGGGACAATAAACACCGGGGAGCTGTTTTTT
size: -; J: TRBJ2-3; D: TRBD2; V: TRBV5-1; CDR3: CGLPRGLAGQTDTQYF; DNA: TGCGGATTACCTCGGGGACTAGCGGGGCAGACAGATACGCAGTATTTT
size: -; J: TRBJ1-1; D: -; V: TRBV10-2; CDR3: CASRGGGDHTEAFF; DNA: TGCGCCAGCCGGGGCGGGGGGGACCACACTGAAGCTTTCTTT
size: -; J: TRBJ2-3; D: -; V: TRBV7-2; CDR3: CASSLGGGPPDTQYF; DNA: TGTGCCAGCAGCTTAGGAGGGGGTCCCCCGGATACGCAGTATTTT
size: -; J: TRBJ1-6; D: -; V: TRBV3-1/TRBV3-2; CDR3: CASSQTRANSPPHF; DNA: TGTGCCAGCAGCCAGACGAGGGCCAATTCACCCCCCCACTTT
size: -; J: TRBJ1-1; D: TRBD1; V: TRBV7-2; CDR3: CASSPPKGTGVTEAFF; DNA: TGTGCCAGCAGCCCCCCGAAAGGGACAGGGGTGACTGAAGCTTTCTTT
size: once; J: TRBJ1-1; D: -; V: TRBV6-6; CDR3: CASSLPQANTEAFF; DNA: TGTGCCAGCAGCTTACCACAGGCGAACACTGAAGCTTTCTTT
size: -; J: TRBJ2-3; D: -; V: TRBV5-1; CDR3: CASSWNTQDTQYF; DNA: TGCGCCAGCAGCTGGAACACTCAAGATACGCAGTATTTT
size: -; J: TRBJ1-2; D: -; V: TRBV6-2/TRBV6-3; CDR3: CASSQGNYGYTF; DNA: TGTGCCAGCAGCCAGGGAAACTATGGCTACACCTTC
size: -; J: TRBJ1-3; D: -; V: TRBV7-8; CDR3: CASSLEVQTGNTIYF; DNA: TGTGCCAGCAGCTTAGAGGTGCAAACTGGAAACACCATATATTTT
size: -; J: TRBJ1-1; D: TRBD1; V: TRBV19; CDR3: CATQTGLNTEAFF; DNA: TGTGCCACCCAGACAGGGTTGAACACTGAAGCTTTCTTT
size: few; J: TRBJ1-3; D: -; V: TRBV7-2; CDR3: CASSQVRGSGNTIYF; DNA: TGTGCCAGCAGCCAGGTCAGGGGCTCTGGAAACACCATATATTTT
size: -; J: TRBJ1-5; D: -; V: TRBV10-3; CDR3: CAISRTDMSNQPQHF; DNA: TGTGCCATCAGTAGGACAGATATGAGCAATCAGCCCCAGCATTTT
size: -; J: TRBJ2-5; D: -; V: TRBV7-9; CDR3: CASSKGAGGSQETQYF; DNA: TGTGCCAGCAGTAAAGGAGCAGGGGGGTCGCAAGAGACCCAGTACTTC
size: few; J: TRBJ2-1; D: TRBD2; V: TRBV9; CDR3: CASSVLAGGPEDEQFF; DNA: TGTGCCAGCAGCGTATTAGCGGGGGGGCCCGAGGATGAGCAGTTCTTC
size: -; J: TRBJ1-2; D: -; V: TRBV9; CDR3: CASSDTPFAPYGYTF; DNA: TGTGCCAGCAGCGATACCCCTTTCGCACCCTATGGCTACACCTTC
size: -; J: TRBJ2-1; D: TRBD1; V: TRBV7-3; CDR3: CASSPTGDEQFF; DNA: TGTGCCAGCAGCCCCACAGGGGATGAGCAGTTCTTC
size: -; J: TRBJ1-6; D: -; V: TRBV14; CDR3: CASSQGAANSPLHF; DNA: TGTGCCAGCAGCCAGGGGGCTGCTAATTCACCCCTCCACTTT
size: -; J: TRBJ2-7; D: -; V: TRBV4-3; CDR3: CASSQGVRGEYEQYF; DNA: TGCGCCAGCAGCCAAGGAGTGAGGGGGGAGTACGAGCAGTACTTC
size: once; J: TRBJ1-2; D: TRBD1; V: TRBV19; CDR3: CASSRRDRIDYGYTF; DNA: TGTGCCAGTAGTAGGAGGGACAGGATCGACTATGGCTACACCTTC